Listed here are 2 T cell receptor beta chains from one sample, sequenced in a study of immune evolution from preneoplasia to lung adenocarcinoma (dated by TCRdb to the early 2020s). Preparation of the library involved the immunoSEQ multiplex PCR assay. TCRdb mirrors the immuneACCESS table, restricted to in-frame sequences. Some clones are absent from its copies; in checked studies, under half trace to an unresolved V gene, and the reason for the others is unknown. The sample contains more than 9,000 clones, 82% of them found a single time. The biggest ten clones account for around 3.5% of the sample. The source material was FFPE minimally invasive lung adenocarcinoma tissue. Sample cell subset or site, as interpreted from the label and publication: micro-invasive lung adenocarcinoma (MIA). All receptors derive from a person between 65 and 80 years old with lung adenocarcinoma.

The chain links TRBV19 to TRBJ2-7; a possible D gene is TRBD1 (5 bases). The CDR3 runs to 13 residues. Germline CDR1 is LNHDA and CDR2 is SQIVND (reference sequence). Trimming shortened V by 1 base and J by 3 bases, and 7 bases separated the two germline ends. This CDR3 reads CASSIGQIYEQYF. The CDR3 region has the DNA TGTGCCAGTAGTATAGGACAGATCTACGAGCAGTACTTC.

This clone was detected only a few times. The V and J genes are TRBV6-6 and TRBJ2-4; D is possibly TRBD2 (5 bases). Germline V gene lookup returns CDR1 MNHNY and CDR2 SVGAGI (reference sequence). The CDR3 contains 15 residues. Between the trimmed V and J ends, which lost 5 bases and 1 base, there was a span of 12 bases. CDR3 coding DNA: TGTGCCAGCAGTGGAAAGGGAGTCGCCAAAAACATTCAGTACTTC. Its translation is CASSGKGVAKNIQYF.